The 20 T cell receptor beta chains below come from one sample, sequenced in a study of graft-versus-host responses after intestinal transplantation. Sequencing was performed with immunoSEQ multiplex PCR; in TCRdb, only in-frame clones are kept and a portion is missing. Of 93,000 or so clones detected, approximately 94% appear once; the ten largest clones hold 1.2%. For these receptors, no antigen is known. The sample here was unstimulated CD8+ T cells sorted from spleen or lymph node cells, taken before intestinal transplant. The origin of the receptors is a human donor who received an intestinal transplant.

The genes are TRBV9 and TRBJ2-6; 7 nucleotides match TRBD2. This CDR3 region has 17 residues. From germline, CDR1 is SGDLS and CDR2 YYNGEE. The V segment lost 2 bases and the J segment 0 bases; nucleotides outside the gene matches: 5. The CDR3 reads CASSVSGGSSGANVLTF. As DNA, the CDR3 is TGTGCCAGCAGCGTTTCCGGGGGGAGCTCTGGGGCCAACGTCCTGACTTTC.

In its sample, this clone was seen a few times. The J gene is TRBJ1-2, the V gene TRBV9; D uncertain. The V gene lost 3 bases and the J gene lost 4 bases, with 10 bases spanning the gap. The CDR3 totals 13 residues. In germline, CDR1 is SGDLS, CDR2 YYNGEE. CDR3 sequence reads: CASSADLSYGYTF. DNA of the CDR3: TGTGCCAGCAGCGCCGACTTATCCTATGGCTACACCTTC.

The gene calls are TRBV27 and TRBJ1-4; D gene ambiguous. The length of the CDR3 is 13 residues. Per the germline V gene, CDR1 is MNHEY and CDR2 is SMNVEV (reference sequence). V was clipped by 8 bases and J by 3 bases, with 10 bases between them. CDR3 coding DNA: TGTGCCAGCGCCTCTGGGTCTAATGAAAAACTGTTTTTT. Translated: CASASGSNEKLFF.

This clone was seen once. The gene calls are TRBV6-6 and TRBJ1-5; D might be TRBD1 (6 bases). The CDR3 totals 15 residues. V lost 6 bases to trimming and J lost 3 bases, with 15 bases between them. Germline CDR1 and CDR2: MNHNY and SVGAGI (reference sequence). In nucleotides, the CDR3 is TGTGCCAGCAGGGACAGCTGGGCCCACAATCAGCCCCAGCATTTT. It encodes CASRDSWAHNQPQHF.

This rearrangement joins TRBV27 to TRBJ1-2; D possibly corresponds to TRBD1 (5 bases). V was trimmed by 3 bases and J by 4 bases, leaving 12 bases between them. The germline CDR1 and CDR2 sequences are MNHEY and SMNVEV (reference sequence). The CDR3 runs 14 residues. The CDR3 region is CASSFSGTAYGYTF. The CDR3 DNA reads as TGTGCCAGCAGTTTCTCCGGGACCGCCTATGGCTACACCTTC.

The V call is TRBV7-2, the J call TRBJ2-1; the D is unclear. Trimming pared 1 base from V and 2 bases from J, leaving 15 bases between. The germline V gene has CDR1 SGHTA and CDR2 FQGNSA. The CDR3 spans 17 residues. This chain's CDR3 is CASSLDYTVPAYNEQFF. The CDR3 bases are TGTGCCAGCAGCTTAGACTACACCGTACCAGCCTACAATGAGCAGTTCTTC.

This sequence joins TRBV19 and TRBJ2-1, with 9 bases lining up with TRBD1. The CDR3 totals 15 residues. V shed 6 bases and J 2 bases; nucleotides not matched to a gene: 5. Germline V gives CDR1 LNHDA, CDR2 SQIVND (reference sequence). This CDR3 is CASSPGTGPYNEQFF. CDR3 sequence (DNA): TGTGCCAGTAGCCCCGGGACAGGGCCCTACAATGAGCAGTTCTTC.

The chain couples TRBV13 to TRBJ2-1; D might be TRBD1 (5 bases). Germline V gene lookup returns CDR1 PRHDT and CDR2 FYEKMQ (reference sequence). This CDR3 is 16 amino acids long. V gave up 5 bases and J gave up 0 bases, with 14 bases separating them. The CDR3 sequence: CASSVLVGPSYNEQFF. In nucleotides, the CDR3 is TGTGCCAGCAGCGTTCTAGTGGGGCCCTCCTACAATGAGCAGTTCTTC.

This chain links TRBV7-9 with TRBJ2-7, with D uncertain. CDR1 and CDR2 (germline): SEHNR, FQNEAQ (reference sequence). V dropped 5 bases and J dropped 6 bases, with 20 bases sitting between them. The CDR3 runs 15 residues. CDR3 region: CASSPPSPASSEQYF. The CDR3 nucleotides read TGTGCCAGCAGCCCCCCCTCGCCCGCCTCGAGCGAGCAGTACTTC.

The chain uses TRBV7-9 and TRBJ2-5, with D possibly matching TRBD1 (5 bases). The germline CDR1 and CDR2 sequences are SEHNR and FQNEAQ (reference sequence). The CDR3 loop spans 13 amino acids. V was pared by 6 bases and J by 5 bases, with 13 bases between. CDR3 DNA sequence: TGTGCCAGCAGTCCTCAGGGCCCGGAGACCCAGTACTTC. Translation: CASSPQGPETQYF.

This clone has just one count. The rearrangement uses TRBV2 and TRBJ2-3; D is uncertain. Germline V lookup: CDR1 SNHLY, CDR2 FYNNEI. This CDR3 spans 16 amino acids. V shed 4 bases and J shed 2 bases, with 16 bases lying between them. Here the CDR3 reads CASSGPSRTNTDTQYF. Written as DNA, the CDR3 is TGTGCCAGCAGTGGCCCGTCAAGGACCAACACAGATACGCAGTATTTT.

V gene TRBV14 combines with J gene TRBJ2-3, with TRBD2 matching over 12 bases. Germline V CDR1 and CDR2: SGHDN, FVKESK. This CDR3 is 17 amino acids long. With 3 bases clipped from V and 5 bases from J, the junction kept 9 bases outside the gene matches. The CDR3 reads CASSHIWTSGDLDTQYF. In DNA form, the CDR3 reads TGTGCCAGCAGCCATATATGGACTAGCGGGGATTTAGATACGCAGTATTTT.

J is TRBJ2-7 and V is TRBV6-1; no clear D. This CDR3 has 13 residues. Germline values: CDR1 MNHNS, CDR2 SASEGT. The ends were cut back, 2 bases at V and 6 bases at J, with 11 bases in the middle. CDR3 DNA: TGTGCCAGCAGTGAATCCCTCTCCGGCGAGCAGTACTTC. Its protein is CASSESLSGEQYF.

For the CDR3, the DNA is TGTGCCAGCAGCTTCCCAAAGCCCGGGACAGGGACTTGCTACACCTTC. It codes for CASSFPKPGTGTCYTF. This chain connects TRBV7-6 to TRBJ1-2, with 9 nucleotides matching TRBD1. V gave up 3 bases and J gave up 9 bases; unmatched junction bases: 14. This CDR3 contains 16 residues. Germline CDR1 and CDR2: SGHVS and FNYEAQ.

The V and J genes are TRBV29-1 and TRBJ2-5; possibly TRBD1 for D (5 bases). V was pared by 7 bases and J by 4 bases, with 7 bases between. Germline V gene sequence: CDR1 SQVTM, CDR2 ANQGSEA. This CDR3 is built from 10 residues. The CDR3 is CSGQGETQYF. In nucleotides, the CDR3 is TGCAGCGGTCAGGGAGAGACCCAGTACTTC.

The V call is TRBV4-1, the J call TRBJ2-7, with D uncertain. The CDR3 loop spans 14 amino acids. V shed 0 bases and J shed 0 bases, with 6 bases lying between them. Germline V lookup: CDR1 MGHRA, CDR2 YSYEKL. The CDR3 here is CASSQEGSSYEQYF. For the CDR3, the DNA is TGCGCCAGCAGCCAAGAGGGGTCCTCCTACGAGCAGTACTTC.

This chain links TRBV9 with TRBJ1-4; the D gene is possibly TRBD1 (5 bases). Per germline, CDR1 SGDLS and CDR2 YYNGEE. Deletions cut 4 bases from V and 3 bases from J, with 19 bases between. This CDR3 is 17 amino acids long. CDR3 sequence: CASSPSYGDGANEKLFF. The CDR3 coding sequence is TGTGCCAGCAGCCCCAGTTATGGGGACGGAGCTAATGAAAAACTGTTTTTT.

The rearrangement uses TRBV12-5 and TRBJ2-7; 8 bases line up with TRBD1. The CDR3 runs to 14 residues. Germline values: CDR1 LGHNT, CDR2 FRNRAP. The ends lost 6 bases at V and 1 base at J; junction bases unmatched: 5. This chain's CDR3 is CASGRTGRSYEQYF. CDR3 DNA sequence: TGTGCTAGTGGGCGGACAGGGCGGTCCTACGAGCAGTACTTC.

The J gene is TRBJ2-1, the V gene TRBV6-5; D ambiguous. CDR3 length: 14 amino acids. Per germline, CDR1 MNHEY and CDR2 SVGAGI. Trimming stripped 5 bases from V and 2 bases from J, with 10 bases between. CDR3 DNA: TGTGCCAGCAGTGAAAGGAGCACCTACAATGAGCAGTTCTTC. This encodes CASSERSTYNEQFF.

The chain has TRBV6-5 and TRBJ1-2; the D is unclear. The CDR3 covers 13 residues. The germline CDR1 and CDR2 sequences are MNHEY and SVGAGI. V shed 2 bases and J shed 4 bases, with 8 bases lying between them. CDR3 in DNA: TGTGCCAGCAGTTACAACAGTCTCTATGGCTACACCTTC. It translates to CASSYNSLYGYTF.